Listed below are T cell receptor beta chains from one sample, sequenced in a study of T cells in Graves' hyperthyroidism and ophthalmopathy. Via MiXCR, TCRdb re-called the multiplex PCR reads, giving one row per CDR3 protein. This table holds about half a million distinct CDR3 sequences, approximately 25% found once. Sequencing input: blood. Receptors were obtained from a woman younger than 45 with Graves' ophthalmopathy. The CDR3 runs from the conserved cysteine through the conserved F or W.

v_gene,j_gene,CDR3aa
TRBV19,TRBJ1-1,CASSLRDRGRTEAFF
TRBV29-1,TRBJ2-5,CSVEIGQAGGQTQYF
TRBV6-2/TRBV6-3,TRBJ2-7,CASTPPGQGCVRAYEQYF
TRBV6-5,TRBJ2-6,CASSYVARGANVLTF
TRBV4-2,TRBJ2-7,CASSQAVGVGGYEQYF
TRBV20-1,TRBJ2-5,CSARVFDRTQYF
TRBV6-2/TRBV6-3,TRBJ2-7,CASNLETGLEQYF
TRBV2,TRBJ1-5,CASSRVPTSNQPQHF
TRBV4-3,TRBJ1-6,CASSQVSGDNSPLHF
TRBV15,TRBJ2-7,CATSTGGPSYEQYF
TRBV28,TRBJ2-7,CASSLNLKEKTGGLLEQYF
TRBV11-1,TRBJ2-7,CASSQNPGQGSYEQYF
TRBV12-3/TRBV12-4,TRBJ2-6,CASGTGANVLTF
TRBV12-3/TRBV12-4,TRBJ1-1,CASTKQGFNTEAFF
TRBV4-1,TRBJ1-5,CASSQVGYNQPQHF
TRBV12-3/TRBV12-4,TRBJ2-3,CASSTLAGGTDTQYF
TRBV12-3/TRBV12-4,TRBJ2-6,CASRDQGAGGANVLTF
TRBV28,TRBJ2-5,CASSDRTGIQETQYF
TRBV10-3,TRBJ2-5,CAISARGQETQYF
TRBV11-2,TRBJ2-7,CASSPRPGGEQYF
TRBV24-1,TRBJ1-5,CATSARGYQPQHF
TRBV30,TRBJ2-7,CAWSPLSPHEQYF
TRBV20-1,TRBJ2-7,CSAPGSRGKTFYEQYF
TRBV20-1,TRBJ2-2,CSARRLAGGSPRGDGELFF
TRBV6-1,TRBJ1-2,CASSDLGIGRRGYTF
TRBV6-4,TRBJ1-1,CASSDEEGLEAFF